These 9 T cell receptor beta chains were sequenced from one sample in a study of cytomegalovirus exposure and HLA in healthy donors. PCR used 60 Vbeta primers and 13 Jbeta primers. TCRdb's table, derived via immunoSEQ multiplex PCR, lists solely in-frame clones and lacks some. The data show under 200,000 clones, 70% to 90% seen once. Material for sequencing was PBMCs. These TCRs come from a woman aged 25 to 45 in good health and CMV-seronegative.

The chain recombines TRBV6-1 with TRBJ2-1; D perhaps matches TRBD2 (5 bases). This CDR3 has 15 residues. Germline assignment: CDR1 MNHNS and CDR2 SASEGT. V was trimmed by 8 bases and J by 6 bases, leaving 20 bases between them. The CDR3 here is CASQFDSGMSNEQFF. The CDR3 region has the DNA TGTGCCAGCCAATTCGACTCGGGGATGTCCAATGAGCAGTTCTTC.

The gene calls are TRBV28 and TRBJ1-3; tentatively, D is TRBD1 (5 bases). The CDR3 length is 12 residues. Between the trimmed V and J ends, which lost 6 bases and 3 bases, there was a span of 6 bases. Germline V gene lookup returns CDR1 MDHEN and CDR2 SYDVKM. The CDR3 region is CASRGLGNTIYF. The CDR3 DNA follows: TGTGCCAGCAGGGGGCTTGGAAACACCATATATTTT.

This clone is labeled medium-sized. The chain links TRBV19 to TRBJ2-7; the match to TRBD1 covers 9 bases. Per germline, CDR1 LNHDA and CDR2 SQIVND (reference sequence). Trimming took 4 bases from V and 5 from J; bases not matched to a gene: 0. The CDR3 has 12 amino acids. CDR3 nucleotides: TGTGCCAGTAGTAGACAGGGGGACGAGCAGTACTTC. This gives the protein CASSRQGDEQYF.

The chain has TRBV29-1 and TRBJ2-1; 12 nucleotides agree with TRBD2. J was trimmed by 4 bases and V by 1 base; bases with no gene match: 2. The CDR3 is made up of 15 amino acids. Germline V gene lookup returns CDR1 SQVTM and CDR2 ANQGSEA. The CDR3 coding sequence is TGCAGCGTTGAAGGACTAGCGGGGGAATACAATGAGCAGTTCTTC. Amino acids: CSVEGLAGEYNEQFF.

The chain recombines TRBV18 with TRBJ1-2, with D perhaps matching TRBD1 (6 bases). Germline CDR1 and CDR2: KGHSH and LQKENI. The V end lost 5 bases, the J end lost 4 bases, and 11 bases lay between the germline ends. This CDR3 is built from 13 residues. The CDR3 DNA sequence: TGTGCCAGCTCATTACAGGGTACCTATGGCTACACCTTC. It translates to CASSLQGTYGYTF.

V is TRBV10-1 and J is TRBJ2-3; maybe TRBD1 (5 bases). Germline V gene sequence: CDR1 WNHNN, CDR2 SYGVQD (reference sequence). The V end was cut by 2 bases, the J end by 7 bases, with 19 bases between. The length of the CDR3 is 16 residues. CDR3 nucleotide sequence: TGCGCCAGCAGTGAGCGGAGTTATCAGGGCCCGAATACGCAGTATTTT. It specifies CASSERSYQGPNTQYF.

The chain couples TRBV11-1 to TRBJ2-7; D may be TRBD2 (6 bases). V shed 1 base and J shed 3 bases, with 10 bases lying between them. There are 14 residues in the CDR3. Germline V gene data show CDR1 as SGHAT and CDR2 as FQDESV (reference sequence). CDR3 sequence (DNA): TGTGCCAGCAGCTTAGTGCGGGAAGGCTACGAGCAGTACTTC. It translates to CASSLVREGYEQYF.

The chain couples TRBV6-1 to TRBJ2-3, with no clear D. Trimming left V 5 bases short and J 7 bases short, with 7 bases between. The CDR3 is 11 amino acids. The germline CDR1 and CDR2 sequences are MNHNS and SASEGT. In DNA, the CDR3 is TGTGCCAGCAGTCTACGCCATACGCAGTATTTT. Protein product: CASSLRHTQYF.

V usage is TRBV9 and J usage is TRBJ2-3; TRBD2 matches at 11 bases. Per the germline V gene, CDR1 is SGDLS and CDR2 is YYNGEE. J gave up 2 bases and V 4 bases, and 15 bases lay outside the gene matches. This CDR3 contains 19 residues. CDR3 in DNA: TGTGCCAGCAGCCCAGGGCCGCTAGCGGGAGGAGGGGCCACAGATACGCAGTATTTT. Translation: CASSPGPLAGGGATDTQYF.